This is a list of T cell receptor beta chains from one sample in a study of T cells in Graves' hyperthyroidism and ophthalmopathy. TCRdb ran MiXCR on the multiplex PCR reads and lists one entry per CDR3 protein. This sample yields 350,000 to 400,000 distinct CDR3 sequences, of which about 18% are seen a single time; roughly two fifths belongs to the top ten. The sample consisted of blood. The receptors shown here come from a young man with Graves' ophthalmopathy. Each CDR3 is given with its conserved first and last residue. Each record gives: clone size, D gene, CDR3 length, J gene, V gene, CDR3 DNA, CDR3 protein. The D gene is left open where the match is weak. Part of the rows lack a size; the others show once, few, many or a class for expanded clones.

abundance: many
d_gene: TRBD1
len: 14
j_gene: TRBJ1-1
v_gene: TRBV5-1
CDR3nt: TGCGCCAGCAGCTTGGGGGACAGGAACACTGAAGCTTTCTTT
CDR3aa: CASSLGDRNTEAFF

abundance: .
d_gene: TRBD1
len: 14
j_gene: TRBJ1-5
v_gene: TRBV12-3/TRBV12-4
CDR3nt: TGTGCCAGCAGTTTTGGGACAGGGAAAATGACCCAGCATTTT
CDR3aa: CASSFGTGKMTQHF

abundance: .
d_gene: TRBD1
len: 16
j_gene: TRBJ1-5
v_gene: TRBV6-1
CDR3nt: TGTGCCAGCAGTGAGTCCCGGGACAGCTTCAATCAGCCCCAGCATTTT
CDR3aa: CASSESRDSFNQPQHF

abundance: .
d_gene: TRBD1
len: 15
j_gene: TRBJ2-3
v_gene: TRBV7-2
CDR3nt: TGTGCCAGCAGCGCCGGGACAGGGGGCGTAGATACGCAGTATTTT
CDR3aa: CASSAGTGGVDTQYF

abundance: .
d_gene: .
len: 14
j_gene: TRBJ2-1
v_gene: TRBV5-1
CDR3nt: TGCGCCAGCAGCTTGGATGCGGGCTACAATGAGCAGTTCTTC
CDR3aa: CASSLDAGYNEQFF

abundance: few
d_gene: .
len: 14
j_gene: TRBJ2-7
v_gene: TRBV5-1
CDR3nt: TGCGCCAGCAGCCAGAGGCGGGTGGGCTACGAGCAGTACTTC
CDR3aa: CASSQRRVGYEQYF

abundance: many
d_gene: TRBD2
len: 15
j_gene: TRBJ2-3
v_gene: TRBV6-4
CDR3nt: TGTGCCAGCAGTGAAGGAGCGGGGAGCACAGATACGCAGTATTTT
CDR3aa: CASSEGAGSTDTQYF

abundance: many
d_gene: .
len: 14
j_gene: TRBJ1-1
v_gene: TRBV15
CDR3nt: TGTGCCACCAGCAGAGTCTGGGAGAACACTGAAGCTTTCTTT
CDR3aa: CATSRVWENTEAFF

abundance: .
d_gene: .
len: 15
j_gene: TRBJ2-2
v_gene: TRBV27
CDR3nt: TGTGCCAGCAGCACGACGGAACTCAACACCGGGGAGCTGTTTTTT
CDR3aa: CASSTTELNTGELFF

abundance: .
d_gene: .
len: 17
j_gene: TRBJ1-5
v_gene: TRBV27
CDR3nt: TGTGCCAGCAGTTCGTCCCTAACGTTACAGGGAGGCCAGCCCCAGCATTTT
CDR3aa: CASSSSLTLQGGQPQHF

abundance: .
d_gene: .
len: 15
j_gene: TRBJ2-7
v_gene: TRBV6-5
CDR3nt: TGTGCCAGCAGTTACACCTACAGGAGCTCCTACGAGCAGTACTTC
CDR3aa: CASSYTYRSSYEQYF

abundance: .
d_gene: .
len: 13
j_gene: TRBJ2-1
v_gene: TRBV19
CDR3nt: TGTGCCAGTAGTACCAGGACAGACAATGAGCAGTTCTTC
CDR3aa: CASSTRTDNEQFF

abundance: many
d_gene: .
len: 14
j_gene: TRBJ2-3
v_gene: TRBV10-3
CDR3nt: TGTGCCATCAGCGAGGGGGTGAGCACAGATACGCAGTATTTT
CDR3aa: CAISEGVSTDTQYF

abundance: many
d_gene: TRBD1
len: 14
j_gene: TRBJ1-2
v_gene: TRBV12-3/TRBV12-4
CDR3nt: TGTGCCAGCAGTTTTGGGACAGCAGAATATGGCTACACCTTC
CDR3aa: CASSFGTAEYGYTF

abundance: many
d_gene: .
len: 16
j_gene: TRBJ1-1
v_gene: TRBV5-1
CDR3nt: TGCGCCAGCAGCTTGGCCTGGTCAGATTTGGGGGCTGAAGCTTTCTTT
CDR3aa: CASSLAWSDLGAEAFF

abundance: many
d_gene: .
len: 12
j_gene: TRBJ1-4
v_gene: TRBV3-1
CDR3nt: TGTGCCAGCAGCCAAGAACGTGAAAAACTGTTTTTT
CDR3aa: CASSQEREKLFF

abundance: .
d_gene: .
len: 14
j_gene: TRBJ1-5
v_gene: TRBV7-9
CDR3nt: TGTGCCAGCAGCTTTGAGGGGATAAATCAGCCCCAGCATTTT
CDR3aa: CASSFEGINQPQHF

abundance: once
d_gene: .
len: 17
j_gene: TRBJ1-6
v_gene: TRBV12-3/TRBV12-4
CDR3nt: TGTGCCAGCAGCCCTGGACCTTTTAGCTCCTATAATTCACCCCTCCACTTT
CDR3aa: CASSPGPFSSYNSPLHF

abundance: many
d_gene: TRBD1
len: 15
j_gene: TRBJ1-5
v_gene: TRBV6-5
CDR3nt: TGTGCCAGCAGTTACTCTCGGACAGGGGACCAGCCCCAGCATTTT
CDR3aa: CASSYSRTGDQPQHF

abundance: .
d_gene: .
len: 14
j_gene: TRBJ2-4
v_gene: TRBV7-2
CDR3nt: TGTGCCAGCAGCTTAGCCCCCGGCTCGGACATTCAGTACTTC
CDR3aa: CASSLAPGSDIQYF

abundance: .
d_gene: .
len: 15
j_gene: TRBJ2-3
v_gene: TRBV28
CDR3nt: TGTGCCAGCAAACTCGTGCCTACTAGCACAGATACGCAGTATTTT
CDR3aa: CASKLVPTSTDTQYF

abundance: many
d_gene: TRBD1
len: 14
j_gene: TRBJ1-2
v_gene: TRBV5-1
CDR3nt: TGCGCCAGCAGCACACGACAGGGAATGGAGGGCTACACCTTC
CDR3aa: CASSTRQGMEGYTF

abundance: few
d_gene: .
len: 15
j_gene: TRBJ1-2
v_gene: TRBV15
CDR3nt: TGTGCCACCAGCAGTTTGCCCGACGCCGGGTATGGCTACACCTTC
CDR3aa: CATSSLPDAGYGYTF

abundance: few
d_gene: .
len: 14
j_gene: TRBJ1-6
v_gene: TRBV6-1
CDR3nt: TGTGCCAGCAGTTTAGAGGGAGATAATTCACCCCTCCACTTT
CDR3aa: CASSLEGDNSPLHF

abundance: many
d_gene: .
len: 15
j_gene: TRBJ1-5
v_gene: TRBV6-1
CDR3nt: TGTGCCAGTGGGGAACACTACGGGGGCAATCAGCCCCAGCATTTT
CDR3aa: CASGEHYGGNQPQHF

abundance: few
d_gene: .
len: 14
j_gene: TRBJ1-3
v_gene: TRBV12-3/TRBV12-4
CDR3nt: TGTGCCAGCAGTATTTTCGGGGGTGATGGCACCATATATTTT
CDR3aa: CASSIFGGDGTIYF

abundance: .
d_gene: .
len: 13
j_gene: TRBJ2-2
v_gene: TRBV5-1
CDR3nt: TGCGCCAGCAGCTTGGAGGAGGCCGGGGAGCTGTTTTTT
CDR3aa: CASSLEEAGELFF

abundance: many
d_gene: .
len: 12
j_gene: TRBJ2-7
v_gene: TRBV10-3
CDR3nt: TGTGCCATCAGTCAGGACAGCTACGAGCAGTACTTC
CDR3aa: CAISQDSYEQYF

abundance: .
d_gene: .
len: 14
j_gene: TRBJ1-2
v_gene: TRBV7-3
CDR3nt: TGTGCCAGCAGCAACGGGGCAGATAACTATGGCTACACCTTC
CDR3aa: CASSNGADNYGYTF

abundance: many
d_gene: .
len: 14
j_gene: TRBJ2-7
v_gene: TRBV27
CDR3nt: TGTGCCAGCAGTCTCTACCTTGGCGGGGACGAGCAGTACTTC
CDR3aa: CASSLYLGGDEQYF